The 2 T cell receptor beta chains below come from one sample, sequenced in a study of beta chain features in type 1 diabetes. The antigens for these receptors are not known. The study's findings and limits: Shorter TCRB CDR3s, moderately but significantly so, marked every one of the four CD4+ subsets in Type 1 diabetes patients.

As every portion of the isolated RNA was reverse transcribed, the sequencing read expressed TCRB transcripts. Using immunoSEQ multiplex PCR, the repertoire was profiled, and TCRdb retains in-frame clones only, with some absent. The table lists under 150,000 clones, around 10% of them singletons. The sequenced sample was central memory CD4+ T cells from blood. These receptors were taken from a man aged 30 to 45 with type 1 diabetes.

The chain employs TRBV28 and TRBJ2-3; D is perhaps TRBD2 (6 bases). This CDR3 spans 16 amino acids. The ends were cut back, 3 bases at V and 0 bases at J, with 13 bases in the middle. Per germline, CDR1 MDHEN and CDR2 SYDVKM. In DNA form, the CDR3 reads TGTGCCAGCAGTTTTCCGGCGGGATCAAGCACAGATACGCAGTATTTT. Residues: CASSFPAGSSTDTQYF.

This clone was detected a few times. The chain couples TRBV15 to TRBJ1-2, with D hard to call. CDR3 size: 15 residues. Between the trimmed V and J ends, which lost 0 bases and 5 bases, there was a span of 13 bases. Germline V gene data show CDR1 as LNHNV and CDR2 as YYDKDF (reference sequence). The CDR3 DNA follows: TGTGCCACCAGCAGAGATCTGGGAGGAGGGTATGGCTACACCTTC. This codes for CATSRDLGGGYGYTF. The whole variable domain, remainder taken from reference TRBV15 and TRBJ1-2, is DAMVIQNPRYQVTQFGKPVTLSCSQTLNHNVMYWYQQKSSQAPKLLFHYYDKDFNNEADTPDNFQSRRPNTSFCFLDIRSPGLGDTAMYLCATSRDLGGGYGYTFGSGTRLTVV.